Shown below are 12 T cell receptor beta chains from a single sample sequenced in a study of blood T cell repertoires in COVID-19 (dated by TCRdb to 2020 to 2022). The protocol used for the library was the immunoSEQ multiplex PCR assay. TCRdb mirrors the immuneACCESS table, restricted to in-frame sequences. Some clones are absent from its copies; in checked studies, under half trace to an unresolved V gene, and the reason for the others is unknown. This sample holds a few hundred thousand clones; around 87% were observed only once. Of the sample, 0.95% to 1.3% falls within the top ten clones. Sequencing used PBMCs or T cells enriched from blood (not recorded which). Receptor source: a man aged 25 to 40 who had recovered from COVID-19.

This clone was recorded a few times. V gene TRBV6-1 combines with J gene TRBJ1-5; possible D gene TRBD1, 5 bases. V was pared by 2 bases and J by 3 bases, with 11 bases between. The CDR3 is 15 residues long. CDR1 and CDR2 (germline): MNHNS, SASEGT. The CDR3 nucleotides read TGTGCCAGCAGTGAAATCCAGGGCCTCAATCAGCCCCAGCATTTT. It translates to CASSEIQGLNQPQHF.

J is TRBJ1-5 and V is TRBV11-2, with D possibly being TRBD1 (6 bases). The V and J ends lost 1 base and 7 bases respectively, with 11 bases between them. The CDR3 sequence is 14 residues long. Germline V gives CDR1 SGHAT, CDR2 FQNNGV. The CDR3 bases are TGTGCCAGCAGCTTAGGGCAGGGGCTCCAGCCCCAGCATTTT. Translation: CASSLGQGLQPQHF.

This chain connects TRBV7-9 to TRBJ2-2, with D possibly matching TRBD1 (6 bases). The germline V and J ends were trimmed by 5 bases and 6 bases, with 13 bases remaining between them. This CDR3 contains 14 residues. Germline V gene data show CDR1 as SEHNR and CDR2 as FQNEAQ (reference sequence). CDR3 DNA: TGTGCCAGCAGCGGACAGAGGGAACCCGGGGAGCTGTTTTTT. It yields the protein CASSGQREPGELFF. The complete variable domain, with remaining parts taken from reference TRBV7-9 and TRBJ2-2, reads DTGVSQNPRHKITKRGQNVTFRCDPISEHNRLYWYRQTLGQGPEFLTYFQNEAQLEKSRLLSDRFSAERPKGSFSTLEIQRTEQGDSAMYLCASSGQREPGELFFGEGSRLTVL.

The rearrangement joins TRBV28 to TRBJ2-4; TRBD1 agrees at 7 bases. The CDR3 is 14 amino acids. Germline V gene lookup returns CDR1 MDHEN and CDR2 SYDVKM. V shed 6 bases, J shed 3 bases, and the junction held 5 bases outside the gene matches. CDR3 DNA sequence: TGTGCCAGCAGGTCGACAGGGATCAAAAACATTCAGTACTTC. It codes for CASRSTGIKNIQYF.

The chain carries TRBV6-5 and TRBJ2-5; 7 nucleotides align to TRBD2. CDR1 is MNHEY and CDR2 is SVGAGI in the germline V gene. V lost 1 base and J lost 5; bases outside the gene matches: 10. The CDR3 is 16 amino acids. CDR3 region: CASSYWGGRGSETQYF. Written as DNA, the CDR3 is TGTGCCAGCAGTTACTGGGGCGGGAGAGGGTCTGAGACCCAGTACTTC.

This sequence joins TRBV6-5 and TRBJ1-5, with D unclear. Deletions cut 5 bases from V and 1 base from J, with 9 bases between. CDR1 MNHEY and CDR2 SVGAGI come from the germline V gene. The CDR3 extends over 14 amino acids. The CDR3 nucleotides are TGTGCCAGCAGTAGCCGCGTCAGCAATCAGCCCCAGCATTTT. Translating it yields CASSSRVSNQPQHF.

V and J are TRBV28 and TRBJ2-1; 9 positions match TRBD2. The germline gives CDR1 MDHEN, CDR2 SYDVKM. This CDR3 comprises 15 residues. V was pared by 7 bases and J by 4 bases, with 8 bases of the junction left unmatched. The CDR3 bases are TGTGCCAGCAACCGACTAGCGGCCCTATACAATGAGCAGTTCTTC. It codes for CASNRLAALYNEQFF.

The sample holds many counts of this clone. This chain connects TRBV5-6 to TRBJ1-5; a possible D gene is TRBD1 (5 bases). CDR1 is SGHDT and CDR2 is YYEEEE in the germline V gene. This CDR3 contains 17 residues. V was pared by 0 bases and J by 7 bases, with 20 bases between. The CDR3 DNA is TGTGCCAGCAGCTTGGGGGGCCTCGGCGGGGCGGCACAGCCCCAGCATTTT. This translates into CASSLGGLGGAAQPQHF.

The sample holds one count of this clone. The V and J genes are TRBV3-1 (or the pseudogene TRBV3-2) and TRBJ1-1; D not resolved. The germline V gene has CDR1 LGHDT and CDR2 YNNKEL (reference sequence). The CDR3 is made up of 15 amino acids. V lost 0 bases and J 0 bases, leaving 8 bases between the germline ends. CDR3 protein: CASSQERAMNTEAFF. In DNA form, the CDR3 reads TGTGCCAGCAGCCAAGAGAGGGCTATGAACACTGAAGCTTTCTTT.

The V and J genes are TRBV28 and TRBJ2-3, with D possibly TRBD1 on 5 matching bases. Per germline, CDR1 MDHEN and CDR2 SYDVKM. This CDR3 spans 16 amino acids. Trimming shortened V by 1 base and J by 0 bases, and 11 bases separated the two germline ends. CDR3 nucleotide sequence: TGTGCCAGCAGTTTATTAGGAAGGGGCAGCACAGATACGCAGTATTTT. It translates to CASSLLGRGSTDTQYF.

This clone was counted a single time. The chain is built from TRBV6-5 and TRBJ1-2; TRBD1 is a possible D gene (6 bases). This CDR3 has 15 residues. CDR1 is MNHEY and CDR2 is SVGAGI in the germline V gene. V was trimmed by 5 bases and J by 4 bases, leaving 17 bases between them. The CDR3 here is CASSRQVQGIYGYTF. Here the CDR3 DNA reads TGTGCCAGCAGTCGACAGGTCCAGGGGATCTATGGCTACACCTTC.

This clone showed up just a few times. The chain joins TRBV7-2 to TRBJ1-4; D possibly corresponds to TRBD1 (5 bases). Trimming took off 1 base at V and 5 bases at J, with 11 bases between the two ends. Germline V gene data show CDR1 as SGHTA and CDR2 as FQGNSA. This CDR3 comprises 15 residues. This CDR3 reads CASSLVTGVNEKLFF. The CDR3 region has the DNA TGTGCCAGCAGCTTAGTTACAGGTGTGAATGAAAAACTGTTTTTT.